The source of this T cell receptor (beta chain) is a study of cytomegalovirus exposure and HLA in healthy donors. This clone came up a few times. Its antigen is unknown. This CDR3 region has 12 residues. V was cut by 4 bases and J by 9 bases, with 15 bases left in between. CDR1 is SQVTM, CDR2 ANQGSEA, per germline. General observations from the study: Most TCR sequences showed up rarely, but some public TCRs showed up in many donors. The analysis excluded some indistinguishable V segments, including TRBV6-2 and TRBV6-3.

PCR primers comprised 60 Vbeta and 13 Jbeta primers. Per the original methods: Later reanalysis found approximately 80 million unique TCR beta chains, some 10 million of them shared. Sequenced by immunoSEQ multiplex PCR; TCRdb stores in-frame clones only, minus some. V and J calls and clone size are copied from that table; D and trimming were computed from the DNA. The data show under 300,000 clones, about nine tenths seen once. Sequenced sample: PBMCs. The chain employs TRBV29-1 and TRBJ2-5; possibly TRBD2 for D (6 bases). This clonotype was sampled from a girl aged 2 to 10 in good health and CMV-seronegative. In nucleotides, the CDR3 is TGCAGCGTTGGGACTACCCTAGGGGCCCAGTACTTC. Translation: CSVGTTLGAQYF. Full variable domain (outside the CDR3, taken from reference TRBV29-1 and TRBJ2-5): SAVISQKPSRDICQRGTSLTIQCQVDSQVTMMFWYRQQPGQSLTLIATANQGSEATYESGFVIDKFPISRPNLTFSTLTVSNMSPEDSSIYLCSVGTTLGAQYFGPGTRLLVL.